Below, 32 T cell receptor beta chains from the same sample are listed, as sequenced in a study of cytomegalovirus exposure and HLA in healthy donors. Amplification used 60 Vbeta primers and 13 Jbeta primers. Clones were read by immunoSEQ multiplex PCR, and TCRdb kept only the in-frame ones, dropping some. Of fewer than 200,000 clones in the sample, 79% were seen once. Sequenced: PBMCs. These receptors came from a man aged 35 to 55 in good health and CMV-seronegative.

The V call is TRBV23-1, the J call TRBJ1-4; weak D call: TRBD1 (6 bases). TRBV23-1 belongs to the ORF category, with a function that is uncertain. This CDR3 spans 18 amino acids. Trimming stripped 4 bases from V and 0 bases from J, with 18 bases between. CDR3 protein: CASSRLTGTVATNEKLFF. CDR3 bases: TGCGCCAGCAGTCGCCTCACAGGGACGGTTGCAACTAATGAAAAACTGTTTTTT.

The rearrangement links TRBV4-2 to TRBJ1-2, with 8 bases lining up with TRBD1. The CDR3 length is 13 residues. The J segment lost 9 bases and the V segment lost 0 bases, leaving 3 bases of the junction unmatched. Germline CDR1 and CDR2: LGHNA and YNFKEQ. The CDR3 spells CASSQEGQASYTF. DNA of the CDR3: TGTGCCAGCAGCCAAGAGGGACAGGCGAGCTACACCTTC.

V is TRBV28 and J is TRBJ1-3; weak D call: TRBD1 (5 bases). The CDR3 totals 18 residues. The V gene's germline CDR1 is MDHEN and CDR2 SYDVKM. V dropped 3 bases and J dropped 4 bases, with 22 bases sitting between them. CDR3 DNA: TGTGCCAGCAGTTTTCCCCCCCAATCGGAGGGGACCGGAAACACCATATATTTT. This translates into CASSFPPQSEGTGNTIYF.

In its sample, this clone was seen a few times. CDR3 region: CASSPDGAYEQYF. The CDR3 bases are TGTGCCAGCTCACCAGACGGAGCCTACGAGCAGTACTTC. The rearrangement links TRBV18 to TRBJ2-7; D is uncertain. The CDR3 extends over 13 amino acids. Trimming pared 2 bases from V and 2 bases from J, leaving 7 bases between. CDR1 is KGHSH, CDR2 LQKENI, per germline.

This clone turned up a few times. The chain has TRBV29-1 and TRBJ2-4; D is perhaps TRBD1 (5 bases). CDR3 length: 14 residues. V lost 8 bases and J 8 bases, leaving 22 bases between the germline ends. Germline CDR1 and CDR2: SQVTM and ANQGSEA. The CDR3 nucleotides are TGCAGCACGGCGGTTGGGGCAGATTGGGACATTCAGTACTTC. It codes for CSTAVGADWDIQYF.

The chain links TRBV28 to TRBJ1-2; D remains ambiguous. With 3 bases removed from V and 8 bases from J, the gap between germline ends came to 13 bases. Germline assignment: CDR1 MDHEN and CDR2 SYDVKM. The CDR3 has 13 amino acids. The CDR3 bases are TGTGCCAGCAGTTTTGTGAGGGCGGGGGGCTACACCTTC. Translating it yields CASSFVRAGGYTF.

The chain carries TRBV4-2 and TRBJ2-5; D gene ambiguous. The CDR3 is made up of 15 amino acids. CDR1 and CDR2 from the germline V gene are LGHNA and YNFKEQ. Deletions cut 4 bases from V and 1 base from J, with 13 bases between. The CDR3 DNA is TGTGCCAGCAGCCCGGCGATTGACACCCAAGAGACCCAGTACTTC. It codes for CASSPAIDTQETQYF.

This chain uses TRBV28 with TRBJ2-7; the D gene is possibly TRBD2 (5 bases). Germline V lookup: CDR1 MDHEN, CDR2 SYDVKM. CDR3 length equals 13 residues. Here the CDR3 reads CGSRDSGTYEQYF. CDR3 bases: TGTGGTTCACGGGATTCCGGGACCTACGAGCAGTACTTC.

The V and J genes are TRBV28 and TRBJ2-1; 7 nucleotides agree with TRBD1. Germline assignment: CDR1 MDHEN and CDR2 SYDVKM. The CDR3 runs 16 residues. J was trimmed by 0 bases and V by 5 bases; bases with no gene match: 7. CDR3 sequence (DNA): TGTGCCAGCAGTGGCCCCAGGGGGAGCTCCTACAATGAGCAGTTCTTC. Protein product: CASSGPRGSSYNEQFF.

This chain joins TRBV6-5 and TRBJ1-3, with 8 nucleotides matching TRBD1. Looked up from germline, CDR1 is MNHEY and CDR2 is SVGAGI. The CDR3 spans 15 residues. The junction had 9 bases not matched to a gene; V was cut back by 4 bases and J by 7 bases. The CDR3 region is CASSFGQGMWNTIYF. In DNA, the CDR3 is TGTGCCAGCAGTTTTGGACAGGGAATGTGGAACACCATATATTTT.

V is TRBV5-1 and J is TRBJ1-1; 8 bases match TRBD1. CDR3 length equals 14 residues. Germline values: CDR1 SGHRS, CDR2 YFSETQ. J was trimmed by 3 bases and V by 2 bases; bases with no gene match: 3. The CDR3 nucleotides read TGCGCCAGCAGCTTCCAGGGGGCTCACACTGAAGCTTTCTTT. Residues: CASSFQGAHTEAFF.

The V call is TRBV4-1, the J call TRBJ1-2; D not certain. Trimming removed 3 bases from V and 7 bases from J, with 15 bases in between. The CDR3 is 14 amino acids. Germline V lookup: CDR1 MGHRA, CDR2 YSYEKL. The CDR3 coding sequence is TGCGCCAGCAGCCAGGACCACCCGGAGGGTGGCTACACCTTC. Translated, it gives CASSQDHPEGGYTF.

The CDR3 spells CASAPEGGGSETQYF. The CDR3 nucleotides read TGTGCCAGCGCCCCAGAAGGGGGAGGGTCCGAGACCCAGTACTTC. The J gene is TRBJ2-5, the V gene TRBV2; possible D gene TRBD2, 7 bases. The V end was cut by 8 bases, the J end by 5 bases, with 21 bases between. CDR3 length: 15 residues. Germline V gene lookup returns CDR1 SNHLY and CDR2 FYNNEI.

The rearrangement links TRBV29-1 to TRBJ2-1, with a possible D match to TRBD1 (5 bases). V lost 7 bases and J 1 base, leaving 11 bases between the germline ends. The CDR3 spans 13 residues. The germline gives CDR1 SQVTM, CDR2 ANQGSEA. The CDR3 DNA is TGCAGCGCCCGGCAGGGATCCTACAATGAGCAGTTCTTC. Residues: CSARQGSYNEQFF.

The rearrangement uses TRBV4-3 and TRBJ1-1; D unclear. Between the trimmed V and J ends, which lost 2 bases and 1 base, there was a span of 8 bases. Germline CDR1 and CDR2: LGHNA and YSLEER. The CDR3 extends over 14 amino acids. CDR3: CASSQQEGNTEAFF. The CDR3 DNA follows: TGCGCCAGCAGCCAACAAGAGGGGAACACTGAAGCTTTCTTT.

The chain has TRBV5-1 and TRBJ2-5, with D tentatively TRBD2 (5 bases). The end of the DNA is better explained by TRBJ2-7, so the J call may be wrong. There are 14 residues in the CDR3. Germline V gives CDR1 SGHRS, CDR2 YFSETQ. DNA for the CDR3: TGCGCCAGCAGCTTGGGGGCGGGCGCCTACGAGCAGTACTTC. Translation: CASSLGAGAYEQYF.

This clone was observed a few times. V is TRBV7-9 and J is TRBJ2-7; TRBD2 matches at 12 bases. The CDR3 is 16 amino acids. V shed 6 bases and J 7 bases; nucleotides not matched to a gene: 13. Germline V CDR1 and CDR2: SEHNR, FQNEAQ (reference sequence). The CDR3 DNA reads as TGTGCCAGCAGTCCCAAGACTAGCGGGAGTCTCGGGGAGCAGTACTTC. It is translated as CASSPKTSGSLGEQYF.

This clone has just one count. The chain uses TRBV28 and TRBJ1-2; 7 bases align to TRBD1. Germline V gives CDR1 MDHEN, CDR2 SYDVKM. The CDR3 covers 14 residues. Trimming cost V 4 bases and J 6 bases; bases outside gene matches: 8. The CDR3 loop is CASSSRTGPHGYTF. In DNA, the CDR3 is TGTGCCAGCAGTTCTCGGACAGGCCCCCATGGCTACACCTTC.

The sample holds a few counts of this clone. This chain connects TRBV5-1 to TRBJ2-2; 8 nucleotides line up with TRBD2. This CDR3 has 16 amino acids. V lost 2 bases, J lost 5 bases, and 8 bases stayed unmatched. In germline, CDR1 is SGHRS, CDR2 YFSETQ. CDR3 residues: CASSFPNTGGTGELFF. The CDR3 DNA follows: TGCGCCAGCAGCTTCCCAAACACGGGAGGGACCGGGGAGCTGTTTTTT.

This rearrangement joins TRBV10-3 to TRBJ2-5; tentatively, D is TRBD2 (7 bases). With 3 bases removed from V and 2 bases from J, the gap between germline ends came to 16 bases. The CDR3 sequence is 16 residues long. Germline values: CDR1 ENHRY, CDR2 SYGVKD. CDR3 region: CAISDLYREGQETQYF. CDR3 bases: TGTGCCATCAGTGATCTTTACAGGGAGGGACAAGAGACCCAGTACTTC.

V usage is TRBV15 and J usage is TRBJ1-6, with a weak D call TRBD1 (5 bases). V lost 5 bases, J lost 4 bases, and 15 bases lay in between. Germline-derived CDR1 and CDR2 are LNHNV and YYDKDF (reference sequence). CDR3 length equals 16 residues. The CDR3 DNA follows: TGTGCCACCAGCGGGGGGACCTCCTCGTATAATTCACCCCTCCACTTT. Residues: CATSGGTSSYNSPLHF.

This clone was observed once. The chain uses TRBV6-5 and TRBJ2-1, with a possible D match to TRBD2 (6 bases). Trimming removed 5 bases at V and 9 bases at J, with 11 bases between. From germline, CDR1 is MNHEY and CDR2 SVGAGI. The CDR3 runs to 12 residues. The CDR3 DNA is TGTGCCAGCAGTGAACTAGCCGGTGAGCAGTTCTTC. Translating gives CASSELAGEQFF.

J is TRBJ2-7 and V is TRBV5-4; D possibly corresponds to TRBD1 (5 bases). Trimming shortened V by 4 bases and J by 5 bases, and 16 bases separated the two germline ends. CDR1 is SGHNT, CDR2 YYREEE, per germline (reference sequence). This CDR3 spans 14 amino acids. In nucleotides, the CDR3 is TGTGCCAGCAGCGGGGTGGGCAGGGCGGACGAGCAGTACTTC. This sequence encodes CASSGVGRADEQYF.

This chain connects TRBV6-1 to TRBJ2-1, with a weak D call TRBD2 (6 bases). V gave up 0 bases and J gave up 4 bases, with 13 bases separating them. CDR3 length: 16 amino acids. Germline assignment: CDR1 MNHNS and CDR2 SASEGT. Here the CDR3 reads CASSEAGLSYYNEQFF. CDR3 bases: TGTGCCAGCAGTGAAGCGGGACTCTCATATTACAATGAGCAGTTCTTC.

This chain links TRBV7-9 with TRBJ2-3, with D possibly being TRBD2 (6 bases). Deletions cut 3 bases from V and 5 bases from J, with 12 bases between. The germline CDR1 and CDR2 sequences are SEHNR and FQNEAQ (reference sequence). The CDR3 totals 14 residues. For the CDR3, the DNA is TGTGCCAGCAGCTTCATGGGGGGAATAGATACGCAGTATTTT. Its protein product is CASSFMGGIDTQYF.

The rearrangement uses TRBV28 and TRBJ1-2, with D unresolved. V lost 5 bases and J lost 4, with 5 bases in between. Germline V gives CDR1 MDHEN, CDR2 SYDVKM. This CDR3 has 11 residues. The CDR3 is CASSNSYGYTF. The CDR3 region has the DNA TGTGCCAGCAGTAACAGCTATGGCTACACCTTC.

This sequence joins TRBV9 and TRBJ2-5; possibly TRBD2 for D (5 bases). Per germline, CDR1 SGDLS and CDR2 YYNGEE. The V gene lost 4 bases and the J gene lost 2 bases, with 12 bases spanning the gap. The CDR3 runs 14 residues. This chain's CDR3 is CASSSRTVQETQYF. CDR3 in DNA: TGTGCCAGCAGCTCTCGGACTGTTCAAGAGACCCAGTACTTC. The full variable domain, rest sourced from reference TRBV9 and TRBJ2-5, is DSGVTQTPKHLITATGQRVTLRCSPRSGDLSVYWYQQSLDQGLQFLIQYYNGEERAKGNILERFSAQQFPDLHSELNLSSLELGDSALYFCASSSRTVQETQYFGPGTRLLVL.

This clone appeared a few times. The chain links TRBV28 to TRBJ2-4; the match to TRBD1 covers 8 bases. Germline V gene lookup returns CDR1 MDHEN and CDR2 SYDVKM. V was clipped by 2 bases and J by 5 bases; unmatched bases: 8. This CDR3 has 16 amino acids. This CDR3 is CASSLGRGLLQNIQYF. CDR3 DNA sequence: TGTGCCAGCAGTTTAGGCAGGGGGCTCCTACAAAACATTCAGTACTTC.

The chain has TRBV11-1 and TRBJ2-3; D perhaps matches TRBD2 (6 bases). CDR1 is SGHAT and CDR2 is FQDESV in the germline V gene (reference sequence). The V end lost 8 bases, the J end lost 1 base, and 10 bases lay between the germline ends. The CDR3 length is 13 residues. This CDR3 reads CASRGRRTDTQYF. CDR3 sequence (DNA): TGTGCCAGCCGGGGGAGACGCACAGATACGCAGTATTTT.

This clone has just a few counts. The chain employs TRBV18 and TRBJ2-5; 11 nucleotides align to TRBD1. The CDR3 loop spans 15 amino acids. V lost 2 bases and J lost 5; bases outside the gene matches: 4. The germline CDR1 and CDR2 sequences are KGHSH and LQKENI. In DNA, the CDR3 is TGTGCCAGCTCACCAGGGACAGGGGGTGATGAGACCCAGTACTTC. Amino acid sequence: CASSPGTGGDETQYF.

The rearrangement uses TRBV2 and TRBJ2-7; 10 bases match TRBD1. With V trimmed by 1 base and J by 2 bases, 5 bases remained unmatched. The germline gives CDR1 SNHLY, CDR2 FYNNEI. This CDR3 has 16 amino acids. The CDR3 spells CASSEGQGTGAYEQYF. CDR3 nucleotides: TGTGCCAGCAGTGAAGGTCAGGGGACAGGGGCCTACGAGCAGTACTTC.

The gene calls are TRBV11-1 and TRBJ2-2; 7 positions match TRBD2. Germline V gene lookup returns CDR1 SGHAT and CDR2 FQDESV (reference sequence). There are 15 residues in the CDR3. V was pared by 3 bases and J by 7 bases, with 8 bases of the junction left unmatched. CDR3 sequence: CASSFGLETYGELFF. The CDR3 region has the DNA TGTGCCAGCAGCTTCGGACTAGAGACTTACGGGGAGCTGTTTTTT.